The source of this TCR beta chain is a study of tumor-infiltrating lymphocytes in primary liver carcinoma. For the study at large: Sample yields of productive TCRbeta reads, ranging from roughly 3.65 to 8 million, were similar across tissue types.

This CDR3 has 15 amino acids. V lost 3 bases and J lost 8, with 20 bases in between. Germline CDR1 is DFQATT and CDR2 is SNEGSKA (reference sequence). Study-level points and caveats: Only about 7.5-25% of top clones spanned all five tumor regions. Tumors and blood were compared for top-250-clone fraction, and tumors had the significantly higher value (p = 0.039).

cDNA specific to TCR beta was made from 500 ng of total RNA, with a constant-region primer employed for priming. What produced the TCR beta libraries was three nested multiplex PCR rounds using slightly modified ARM-PCR. The study ran its first two PCR rounds for 9 to 10 cycles each, using TRBV1-TRBV30 forward primers and a C-beta reverse primer. TCRdb reprocessed the multiplex PCR reads with MiXCR, giving one entry per CDR3 protein. Of approximately 190,000 distinct CDR3 sequences detected, around four fifths appear once; the ten largest clones hold less than 20%. Investigators took RNA and DNA out together from roughly 21-30 mg of unsorted bulk tissue. Subjects presented with primary liver carcinoma managed by surgical resection. This clonotype was observed once. Its antigen is not identified.

The origin of this receptor is a man in his forties with primary liver carcinoma and hepatitis B virus infection. Material for sequencing was tumor tissue from primary liver carcinoma. The chain carries TRBV20-1 and TRBJ2-1; the D gene is possibly TRBD2 (5 bases). CDR3 DNA: TGCAGTGCTAGCCACGGACTGACGGGATTGGATGAGCAGTTCTTC. Protein product: CSASHGLTGLDEQFF.